This TCR beta chain was identified during a study of blood T cell repertoires in COVID-19. Study overall: Sample material is recorded as cDNA or gDNA derived from T cells, B-cell-depleted T cells, or PBMCs.

V gave up 2 bases and J gave up 5 bases, with 6 bases separating them. The CDR3 runs 12 residues. The V gene's germline CDR1 is LGHNA and CDR2 YSLEER. The protocol was immunoSEQ multiplex PCR, while the TCRdb copy is restricted to in-frame clones and leaves out a portion. There are about 220,000 clones in the sample; about 87% occur only once, and about 2.4% lies in the top ten. Enrollees, about 18 to 89 years old, lived in roughly 24 US areas. Participants' reported clinical history set cohort assignment. Among Cohort 3 donors, those recovered had two negative PCRs, clearance, or symptom resolution. The chain employs TRBV4-3 and TRBJ2-5; D possibly corresponds to TRBD1 (5 bases). Specimen: PBMCs or T cells enriched from blood (not recorded which). The sequence was collected from a woman aged 25-40 years who had recovered from COVID-19. The DNA for the CDR3 is TGCGCCAGCAGCCAAAGGGGTGAGACCCAGTACTTC. As protein: CASSQRGETQYF.